These 14 T cell receptor beta chains were all obtained from the same sample, sequenced in a study of CD8 T cells in ankylosing spondylitis. Study results and caveats: Blood from ankylosing spondylitis patients appeared to carry a characteristic roughly 8-variant TCR beta motif.

What these receptors recognize is not known. From the 5' RACE reads, TCRdb called clonotypes with MiXCR, one entry per CDR3 protein. The sample lists approximately 540,000 distinct CDR3 sequences, 10% to 15% occurring once. What was sequenced was blood, either unsorted or a sorted T cell fraction (not recorded which). Receptor source: a male donor with ankylosing spondylitis.

The chain couples TRBV20-1 to TRBJ2-3; D is tentatively TRBD1 or TRBD2 (5 bases each). Deletions cut 6 bases from V and 2 bases from J, with 15 bases between. The CDR3 totals 14 residues. The germline V gene has CDR1 DFQATT and CDR2 SNEGSKA (reference sequence). The CDR3 sequence is CSAKRGILTDTQYF. The CDR3 nucleotides are TGCAGTGCCAAGAGGGGCATACTCACAGATACGCAGTATTTT.

This clonotype has a handful of counts. V and J are TRBV5-1 and TRBJ2-3, with 8 bases aligning to TRBD1. The V segment lost 6 bases and the J segment 0 bases; nucleotides outside the gene matches: 3. CDR1 is SGHRS, CDR2 YFSETQ, per germline. This CDR3 contains 14 residues. CDR3 nucleotide sequence: TGCGCCAGCACTAGACAGGGGAGCACAGATACGCAGTATTTT. Translation: CASTRQGSTDTQYF.

This clonotype occurred many times. This chain connects TRBV25-1 to TRBJ2-7; 11 bases agree with TRBD2. CDR1 and CDR2 (germline): MGHDK, SYGVNS. The V gene end was trimmed by 6 bases and the J gene end by 3 bases; junction bases not matched to a gene: 10. This CDR3 region has 16 residues. The CDR3 DNA reads as TGTGCCAGCAGCTACCCAGGACTAGCGGGTGACTACGAGCAGTACGTC. This sequence encodes CASSYPGLAGDYEQYV.

This clonotype has only a few counts. This chain joins TRBV5-1 and TRBJ2-1, with TRBD2 identical over 11 bases. The CDR3 runs to 15 residues. V lost 2 bases and J lost 7; bases outside the gene matches: 5. CDR1 is SGHRS and CDR2 is YFSETQ in the germline V gene. The CDR3 loop is CASSLPTSGKNEQFF. In nucleotides, the CDR3 is TGCGCCAGCAGCTTACCGACTAGCGGGAAAAATGAGCAGTTCTTC.

This clonotype was counted between two and nine times. J is TRBJ2-1 and V is TRBV11-2, with TRBD2 matching over 10 bases. V trimming: 5 bases; J trimming: 3 bases; junction bases outside the gene matches: 16. Germline V gene lookup returns CDR1 SGHAT and CDR2 FQNNGV. The CDR3 sequence is 19 residues long. CDR3 amino acids: CASSKQGTSELIFYNEQFF. As DNA, the CDR3 is TGTGCCAGCAGCAAACAAGGGACTAGCGAGCTCATATTCTACAATGAGCAGTTCTTC.

This clonotype was counted a few times. The chain carries TRBV5-1 and TRBJ2-3, with 8 bases that match TRBD2. Germline trimming cut 0 bases from V and 2 bases from J; bases unmatched to any gene: 8. The CDR3 runs to 17 residues. Per germline, CDR1 SGHRS and CDR2 YFSETQ. The CDR3 DNA follows: TGCGCCAGCAGCTTGGCCATTCTAGCGGGTCCCACAGATACGCAGTATTTT. This sequence encodes CASSLAILAGPTDTQYF.

This clonotype came up a few times. The V gene is TRBV27, the J gene TRBJ1-4; D is undetermined. The CDR3 has 14 amino acids. Germline values: CDR1 MNHEY, CDR2 SMNVEV (reference sequence). Trimming took off 4 bases at V and 5 bases at J, with 11 bases between the two ends. CDR3 loop: CASSSPWLNEKLFF. CDR3 DNA sequence: TGTGCCAGCAGTTCCCCCTGGCTGAATGAAAAACTGTTTTTT.

This clonotype showed up just a few times. The V call is TRBV11-2, the J call TRBJ2-2; D call uncertain. The CDR3 runs to 13 residues. V dropped 8 bases and J dropped 2 bases, with 9 bases sitting between them. Germline V gene sequence: CDR1 SGHAT, CDR2 FQNNGV. The CDR3 DNA reads TGTGCCAGCCCCGTCGCTAACACCGGGGAGCTGTTTTTT. It specifies CASPVANTGELFF. Variable domain in full (rest from reference TRBV11-2 and TRBJ2-2): EAGVAQSPRYKIIEKRQSVAFWCNPISGHATLYWYQQILGQGPKLLIQFQNNGVVDDSQLPKDRFSAERLKGVDSTLKIQPAKLEDSAVYLCASPVANTGELFFGEGSRLTVL.

This clonotype came up many times. The genes are TRBV5-1 and TRBJ1-1; D is perhaps TRBD1 (5 bases). The CDR3 runs to 15 residues. V gave up 9 bases and J gave up 3 bases, with 21 bases separating them. Germline assignment: CDR1 SGHRS and CDR2 YFSETQ. This chain's CDR3 is CATSLQIGADTEAFF. DNA of the CDR3: TGCGCCACCTCACTACAAATAGGGGCGGACACTGAAGCTTTCTTT.

The chain recombines TRBV20-1 with TRBJ2-2; 11 positions agree with TRBD2. The CDR3 consists of 15 residues. Germline lookup yields CDR1 DFQATT and CDR2 SNEGSKA (reference sequence). Trimming removed 7 bases from V and 5 bases from J; junction bases left unmatched: 9. CDR3 DNA sequence: TGCAGTGGGACTAGCGGGCGTGTAGGTACCGGGGAGCTGTTTTTT. Its translation: CSGTSGRVGTGELFF.

This clonotype came up a few times. The V and J genes are TRBV27 and TRBJ2-2; 8 bases line up with TRBD2. Germline CDR1 and CDR2: MNHEY and SMNVEV (reference sequence). The CDR3 covers 14 residues. The V segment lost 9 bases and the J segment 2 bases; nucleotides outside the gene matches: 5. CDR3: CASRLARNTGELFF. The CDR3 DNA follows: TGTGCCAGTAGACTAGCGAGAAACACCGGGGAGCTGTTTTTT.

Only a few counts were recorded for this clonotype. The chain has TRBV6-5 and TRBJ2-5; 8 bases fit TRBD1. Germline loops: CDR1 MNHEY, CDR2 SVGAGI. Unmatched junction bases numbered 7, after V lost 2 bases and J lost 5 bases. The CDR3 spans 15 residues. The CDR3 DNA reads as TGTGCCAGCAGTTACGGGCAGGGGGCCGGGGAGACCCAGTACTTC. Protein: CASSYGQGAGETQYF.

This clonotype showed up just a few times. This chain connects TRBV20-1 to TRBJ2-7, with D tentatively TRBD1 or TRBD2 (5 bases each). The CDR3 is 13 residues long. CDR1 and CDR2 (germline): DFQATT, SNEGSKA (reference sequence). V shed 0 bases and J shed 7 bases, with 13 bases lying between them. The CDR3 protein is CSARDLGVGEQYV. In nucleotides, the CDR3 is TGCAGTGCTAGAGATTTGGGGGTAGGAGAGCAGTACGTC.

The chain joins TRBV5-6 to TRBJ2-7, with D possibly being TRBD2 (6 bases). Germline CDR1 SGHDT, CDR2 YYEEEE. CDR3 length: 14 amino acids. Trimming took off 1 base at V and 3 bases at J, with 11 bases between the two ends. CDR3: CASSLQLAVYEQYF. In DNA form, the CDR3 reads TGTGCCAGCAGCTTGCAGTTAGCGGTCTACGAGCAGTACTTC.